The source of this T cell receptor (beta chain) is a study of cytomegalovirus exposure and HLA in healthy donors. General study findings and limits: Earlier results showed most TCR beta V segments being productive about 90% or about 30% of the time.

Each donor was nominally healthy when sampled (though unrecorded immune exposures were likely). Concerning this clone itself: Its antigen is currently unknown.

The PCR was carried out with 60 Vbeta primers and 13 Jbeta primers. Produced via immunoSEQ multiplex PCR; TCRdb's table is partial and in-frame only. The sample contains more than 140,000 clones, roughly 75% of which appear only once. This CDR3 spans 15 amino acids. V gave up 5 bases and J gave up 5 bases, with 18 bases separating them. From germline, CDR1 is SGHTA and CDR2 FQGNSA. This chain joins TRBV7-2 and TRBJ1-2; TRBD1 is a possible D gene (6 bases). This sequence was found in a man aged 35 to 55 in good health and CMV-seronegative. Sequencing input: PBMCs. CDR3 in DNA: TGTGCCAGCAGCCAAGGTGGGGGGGGCGGGTATGGCTACACCTTC. Amino acids: CASSQGGGGGYGYTF.